What follows are 24 T cell receptor beta chains derived from one specimen sequenced in a study of cytomegalovirus exposure and HLA in healthy donors. The repertoire was sequenced with immunoSEQ multiplex PCR; TCRdb's copy has only in-frame clones and lacks some. The table lists 260,000 or so clones, approximately 90% of them singletons. The sequencing sample was made of PBMCs. These receptors originate from a man in his late teens or twenties in good health and CMV-seronegative.

This rearrangement joins TRBV16 to TRBJ1-2; D is uncertain. There are 12 residues in the CDR3. Germline lookup yields CDR1 KGHSY and CDR2 FQNENV. V lost 0 bases, J lost 5 bases, and 4 bases lay in between. This chain's CDR3 is CASSQSAYGYTF. The CDR3 coding sequence is TGTGCCAGCAGCCAATCGGCTTATGGCTACACCTTC.

The rearrangement links TRBV7-9 to TRBJ2-1; D might be TRBD2 (5 bases). V was cut by 5 bases and J by 4 bases, with 9 bases left in between. This CDR3 has 13 residues. Germline V gives CDR1 SEHNR, CDR2 FQNEAQ (reference sequence). CDR3 protein: CASSDRGYNEQFF. Written as DNA, the CDR3 is TGTGCCAGCAGCGACCGCGGGTACAATGAGCAGTTCTTC.

Regarding this clone: In this CDR3 the conserved last residue, phenylalanine or tryptophan, is missing, so a read error is likely. The rearrangement links TRBV4-3 to TRBJ1-2; a weak D match, TRBD1 (5 bases). Trimming took off 0 bases at V and 8 bases at J, with 13 bases between the two ends. The CDR3 consists of 14 residues. Germline CDR1 is LGHNA and CDR2 is YSLEER. CDR3 protein: CASSQDGWRGGYTS. In DNA form, the CDR3 reads TGCGCCAGCAGCCAAGACGGGTGGAGGGGCGGCTACACCTCC.

The chain has TRBV6-5 and TRBJ1-2; possible D gene TRBD1, 5 bases. Germline values: CDR1 MNHEY, CDR2 SVGAGI. V lost 4 bases and J lost 8, with 14 bases in between. This CDR3 has 13 amino acids. In DNA, the CDR3 is TGTGCCAGCAGTTTACAGGTTTCAGGAGGCTACACCTTC. Protein product: CASSLQVSGGYTF.

This sequence joins TRBV4-1 and TRBJ2-7; D is unclear. The V gene's germline CDR1 is MGHRA and CDR2 YSYEKL. V was pared by 1 base and J by 0 bases, with 7 bases between. The CDR3 runs to 14 residues. This chain's CDR3 is CASSQVINSYEQYF. CDR3 coding DNA: TGCGCCAGCAGCCAAGTAATAAACTCCTACGAGCAGTACTTC.

This chain links TRBV27 with TRBJ2-7; 9 bases are shared with TRBD1. Per germline, CDR1 MNHEY and CDR2 SMNVEV (reference sequence). V dropped 6 bases and J dropped 6; count of bases not matched to a gene: 9. This CDR3 is built from 14 residues. The CDR3 region has the DNA TGTGCCAGCAGAAGCCTACAGGGGGCAGCCGAGCAGTACTTC. This codes for CASRSLQGAAEQYF.

This chain links TRBV5-3 with TRBJ2-7, with 10 positions matching TRBD2. Being an ORF, TRBV5-3 has a function that is uncertain. The V segment lost 4 bases and the J segment 2 bases; nucleotides outside the gene matches: 3. The CDR3 spans 14 residues. CDR3 in DNA: TGTGCCAGAAGCCCAGCGGGAGGGCCCTACGAGCAGTACTTC. It specifies CARSPAGGPYEQYF.

This clone appeared a few times. The chain combines TRBV18 with TRBJ1-2; D ambiguous. The CDR3 is 12 residues long. V was pared by 3 bases and J by 4 bases, with 6 bases between. CDR1 and CDR2 from the germline V gene are KGHSH and LQKENI. The CDR3 region has the DNA TGTGCCAGCTCACCCAGGCCCTATGGCTACACCTTC. Translation: CASSPRPYGYTF.

The rearrangement uses TRBV28 and TRBJ1-3; 8 bases map to TRBD1. The CDR3 covers 18 residues. The germline V gene has CDR1 MDHEN and CDR2 SYDVKM. With 5 bases clipped from V and 0 bases from J, the junction kept 12 bases outside the gene matches. The CDR3: CASSPVGQVKNSGNTIYF. CDR3 coding DNA: TGTGCCAGCAGTCCAGTGGGACAGGTTAAAAACTCTGGAAACACCATATATTTT.

This rearrangement joins TRBV5-1 to TRBJ2-7; D is uncertain. The CDR3 has 11 amino acids. The germline V and J ends were trimmed by 4 bases and 5 bases, with 7 bases remaining between them. Germline lookup yields CDR1 SGHRS and CDR2 YFSETQ. The CDR3, as DNA: TGCGCCAGCAGCGTTGAGAACGAGCAGTACTTC. Its translation is CASSVENEQYF.

The chain is built from TRBV28 and TRBJ1-2; TRBD1 matches 8 bases. The germline CDR1 and CDR2 sequences are MDHEN and SYDVKM. Trimming took 4 bases from V and 5 from J; bases not matched to a gene: 9. The CDR3 is 15 residues long. CDR3 sequence (DNA): TGTGCCAGCAGTTCCCCAGGGGGCGTTCGGTATGGCTACACCTTC. Protein product: CASSSPGGVRYGYTF.

The genes are TRBV4-1 and TRBJ1-6, with 9 bases lining up with TRBD1. The CDR3 runs 15 residues. V lost 3 bases to trimming and J lost 10 bases; unmatched junction nucleotides: 7. CDR1 and CDR2 (germline): MGHRA, YSYEKL. The DNA of the CDR3 is TGCGCCAGCAGCCATGCCGGGACAGGGAGATCACCCCTCCACTTT. Its protein is CASSHAGTGRSPLHF.

The chain employs TRBV6-5 and TRBJ2-2; D possibly corresponds to TRBD1 (6 bases). CDR3 length equals 12 residues. Germline values: CDR1 MNHEY, CDR2 SVGAGI. V shed 4 bases and J shed 6 bases, with 6 bases lying between them. The CDR3 DNA is TGTGCCAGCAGTTCAGGGGCCGGGGAGCTGTTTTTT. Translating it yields CASSSGAGELFF.

V and J are TRBV19 and TRBJ1-2; 7 bases align to TRBD1. The CDR3 length is 14 residues. Germline-derived CDR1 and CDR2 are LNHDA and SQIVND (reference sequence). With V trimmed by 5 bases and J by 0 bases, 3 bases remained unmatched. CDR3 sequence reads: CASSRTGSNYGYTF. The DNA for the CDR3 is TGTGCCAGTAGTCGGACAGGATCTAACTATGGCTACACCTTC.

The V gene is TRBV9, the J gene TRBJ2-1, with TRBD2 matching 9 bases. The V gene's germline CDR1 is SGDLS and CDR2 YYNGEE. Trimming took 0 bases from V and 8 from J; bases not matched to a gene: 3. The CDR3 is 14 residues long. CDR3 nucleotides: TGTGCCAGCAGCGTAGCTGTAGCGGGAGATGAGCAGTTCTTC. This translates into CASSVAVAGDEQFF. Variable domain in full (rest from reference TRBV9 and TRBJ2-1): DSGVTQTPKHLITATGQRVTLRCSPRSGDLSVYWYQQSLDQGLQFLIQYYNGEERAKGNILERFSAQQFPDLHSELNLSSLELGDSALYFCASSVAVAGDEQFFGPGTRLTVL.

The CDR3 here is CASSFLRGRETQYF. In nucleotides, the CDR3 is TGTGCCAGCAGCTTTCTCCGGGGAAGGGAGACCCAGTACTTC. The genes are TRBV13 and TRBJ2-5, with D tentatively TRBD2 (5 bases). V shed 3 bases and J shed 5 bases, with 13 bases lying between them. CDR3 size: 14 residues. CDR1 PRHDT and CDR2 FYEKMQ come from the germline V gene (reference sequence).

V is TRBV28 and J is TRBJ2-7; weak D call: TRBD1 (6 bases). The germline CDR1 and CDR2 sequences are MDHEN and SYDVKM. Trimming removed 6 bases from V and 4 bases from J, with 13 bases in between. The CDR3 loop spans 13 amino acids. The CDR3 nucleotides are TGTGCCAGCAGCTCGGGACAACCATACGAGCAGTACTTC. Its translation: CASSSGQPYEQYF.

The CDR3: CASSITGTEQYF. In nucleotides, the CDR3 is TGTGCCAGCAGCATCACAGGGACCGAGCAGTACTTC. This chain links TRBV5-6 with TRBJ2-7; a weak D match, TRBD1 (6 bases). This CDR3 has 12 residues. Deletions cut 4 bases from V and 6 bases from J, with 11 bases between. Germline values: CDR1 SGHDT, CDR2 YYEEEE.

The chain couples TRBV19 to TRBJ2-3; possible D gene TRBD1, 6 bases. Germline lookup yields CDR1 LNHDA and CDR2 SQIVND (reference sequence). The CDR3 covers 13 residues. V dropped 6 bases and J dropped 0 bases, with 7 bases sitting between them. The CDR3 reads CASSDRSTDTQYF. In nucleotides, the CDR3 is TGTGCCAGTAGCGACAGGAGCACAGATACGCAGTATTTT.

This clone was observed a single time. The rearrangement links TRBV6-1 to TRBJ1-6; D gene unclear. This CDR3 contains 13 residues. The germline CDR1 and CDR2 sequences are MNHNS and SASEGT. Trimming pared 0 bases from V and 7 bases from J, leaving 4 bases between. The CDR3 nucleotides are TGTGCCAGCAGTGAAGCCAGGAATTCACCCCTCCACTTT. Residues: CASSEARNSPLHF.

This chain joins TRBV18 and TRBJ1-6, with TRBD1 as a possible D gene (5 bases). Germline V CDR1 and CDR2: KGHSH, LQKENI. V was trimmed by 3 bases and J by 0 bases, leaving 12 bases between them. The CDR3 consists of 17 residues. DNA of the CDR3: TGTGCCAGCTCACCGTCCCGACAGAGCTCCTATAATTCACCCCTCCACTTT. Its translation: CASSPSRQSSYNSPLHF.

The chain recombines TRBV5-4 with TRBJ1-2, with 9 positions matching TRBD1. There are 15 residues in the CDR3. Germline trimming cut 5 bases from V and 2 bases from J; bases unmatched to any gene: 7. Germline V CDR1 and CDR2: SGHNT, YYREEE (reference sequence). Here the CDR3 reads CASRPMGQGNYGYTF. The CDR3 coding sequence is TGTGCCAGCAGACCCATGGGACAGGGCAACTATGGCTACACCTTC.

The J gene is TRBJ2-1, the V gene TRBV10-2; TRBD2 is a possible D gene (6 bases). Germline CDR1 reads WSHSY; CDR2 reads SAAADI. The length of the CDR3 is 15 residues. V was pared by 6 bases and J by 6 bases, with 18 bases between. In nucleotides, the CDR3 is TGCGCCAGCAGGACTACTACGACTAGTAGCAATGAGCAGTTCTTC. Protein: CASRTTTTSSNEQFF.

This chain uses TRBV7-8 with TRBJ2-1; 8 bases are a match to TRBD2. With V trimmed by 1 base and J by 7 bases, 9 bases remained unmatched. Germline CDR1 reads SGHVS; CDR2 reads FQNEAQ. The CDR3 is 16 amino acids. CDR3 amino acids: CASSLGTEASGNEQFF. The DNA for the CDR3 is TGTGCCAGCAGCTTAGGTACCGAGGCTAGCGGGAATGAGCAGTTCTTC. Complete variable domain (other parts from reference TRBV7-8 and TRBJ2-1): GAGVSQSPRYKVAKRGQDVALRCDPISGHVSLFWYQQALGQGPEFLTYFQNEAQLDKSGLPSDRFFAERPEGSVSTLKIQRTQQEDSAVYLCASSLGTEASGNEQFFGPGTRLTVL.